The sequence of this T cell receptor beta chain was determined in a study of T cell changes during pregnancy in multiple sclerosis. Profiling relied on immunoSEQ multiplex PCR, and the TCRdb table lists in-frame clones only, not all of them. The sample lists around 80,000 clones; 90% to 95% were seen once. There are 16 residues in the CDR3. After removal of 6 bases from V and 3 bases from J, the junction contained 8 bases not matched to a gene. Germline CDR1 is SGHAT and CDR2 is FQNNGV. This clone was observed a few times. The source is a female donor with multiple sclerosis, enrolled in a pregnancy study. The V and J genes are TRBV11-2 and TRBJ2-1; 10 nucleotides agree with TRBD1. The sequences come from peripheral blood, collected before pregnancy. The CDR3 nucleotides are TGTGCCAGCAGGCCAACCGGGACAGGGGTCTACAATGAGCAGTTCTTC. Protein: CASRPTGTGVYNEQFF.